The sequence of this TCR beta chain was determined in a study of vaccination effects on CD4 cells after COVID-19. Turning to the study itself: Post-vaccine sampling occurred a median 72 days after the second dose.

Study-level results: Clonal contraction was marked in infection- and vaccine-induced clones late after vaccination. The study got few convalescent patients and did not collect any early post-infection timepoints.

In the ViraFEST assay, antigen-specific CD4+ clonotypes were identified by expansion after peptide-pool stimulation. Isolating CD4+ T cells followed around nine days of culture. Subjects were given two BNT162b2 or mRNA-1273 vaccine doses. Researchers reported culturing a few million PBMC in each well, adding around 10 IU/ml IL-2 and about 9.5 ug/ml peptides. Deletions cut 0 bases from V and 0 bases from J, with 9 bases between. The CDR3 consists of 16 residues. From germline, CDR1 is MGHRA and CDR2 YSYEKL. Some clones are missing from TCRdb's copy, which holds only in-frame ones; the method was immunoSEQ multiplex PCR. Here the sample spans 15,000 or so clones, 75% to 80% being singletons. As to this clone: Its target is unknown.

The sequences come from CD4+ T cells from PBMCs cultured with HCoV-NL63 spike peptides, collected after COVID-19 vaccination. The chain combines TRBV4-1 with TRBJ1-3; D is undetermined. The receptor's source is a human donor who received a COVID-19 vaccine. Here the CDR3 DNA reads TGCGCCAGCAGCCAAGAACGAACCAACTCTGGAAACACCATATATTTT. This gives the protein CASSQERTNSGNTIYF.